This paragraph reports one T cell receptor (beta chain). Its target is unknown. Fresh 10 ml peripheral blood yielded PBMCs. This sample is drawn from a study of T cells in Graves' hyperthyroidism and ophthalmopathy. Across the whole study: Before any treatment, at initial diagnosis, peripheral blood was collected.

Study-wide points: Through a model of 13 V-J features, ophthalmopathy was separated from stable hyperthyroidism. Appearing also in blood were most of the thyroid clonotypes expanded above 0.001.

From RNA transcripts, TCR beta CDR3 regions were amplified. TCR CDR3 regions were first amplified by RT-PCR with HTBI primers. MiXCR was run by TCRdb on the multiplex PCR reads, yielding one entry per CDR3 protein. The sample consists of fewer than 600,000 distinct CDR3 sequences, approximately 15% of them appearing once. The ends were cut back, 4 bases at V and 1 base at J, with 15 bases in the middle. The CDR3 is 16 residues long. Germline V lookup: CDR1 SGHRS, CDR2 YFSETQ. The chain is built from TRBV5-1 and TRBJ2-1; D is perhaps TRBD1 or TRBD2 (5 bases each). The TCR originated in a woman aged 18 to 35 with Graves' hyperthyroidism. Input material: blood. CDR3 in DNA: TGCGCCAGCAGCAGTTCCGACGGGGCTTCCTACAATGAGCAGTTCTTC. Translated: CASSSSDGASYNEQFF.